The rows below give T cell receptor beta chains drawn from one sample of a study of shared clonotypes between healthy human individuals. Profiled with immunoSEQ multiplex PCR; TCRdb holds only in-frame clones, not every one. The table lists about 2.5 million clones, 85% to 95% of them singletons, with around 0.35% in the top ten. The sample comprised naive CD4+ T cells from PBMCs. These receptors were taken from a young man in good health. Some clones in this sample may be carry-over from other donors' samples. CDR3s include the opening cysteine and the closing phenylalanine or tryptophan. Each record gives: V gene, CDR3 length, clone size, D gene, J gene, CDR3 DNA, CDR3 protein. D genes are given only for firm matches. Only part of the rows carry a size: once, few, many, or a class if the clone is expanded.

TRBV19	12	-	-	TRBJ1-3	TGTGCCAGTAGTCCAGGGGGAAACACCATATATTTT	CASSPGGNTIYF
TRBV9	14	once	-	TRBJ2-1	TGTGCCAGCAGCGTAGGCCTAGCCTCGGATGAGCAGTTCTTC	CASSVGLASDEQFF
TRBV28	15	-	-	TRBJ2-3	TGTGCCAGCAGTTTGATAGGACGTATCCTCGGTACGCAGTATTTT	CASSLIGRILGTQYF
TRBV28	14	-	-	TRBJ2-6	TGTGCCAGCAGGGATAAGAGTGGGGCCAACGTCCTGACTTTC	CASRDKSGANVLTF
TRBV5-5	12	-	-	TRBJ1-1	TGTGCCAGCAGCTTGGGCGGCCCTGAAGCTTTCTTT	CASSLGGPEAFF
TRBV7-9	15	-	TRBD1	TRBJ1-1	TGTGCCAGCAGCTCGACAGGGCTAACAACGGTTGAAGCTTTCTTT	CASSSTGLTTVEAFF
TRBV18	16	-	-	TRBJ1-3	TGTGCCAGCTCACCAATGGCGGGGACCTCTGGAAACACCATATATTTT	CASSPMAGTSGNTIYF
TRBV7-3	17	-	TRBD1	TRBJ2-3	TGTGCCAGCAGCTTAAATCCTGGACAGGGCCCCACAGATACGCAGTATTTT	CASSLNPGQGPTDTQYF
TRBV28	14	-	-	TRBJ2-5	TGTGCCAGCAGGGAGGCAGGGAGGCAAGAGACCCAGTACTTC	CASREAGRQETQYF
TRBV28	15	-	-	TRBJ2-2	TGTGCCAGCAGATTCAGGGGAGGGTGGACCGGGGAGCTGTTTTTT	CASRFRGGWTGELFF
TRBV18	15	-	TRBD2	TRBJ2-1	TGTGCCAGCTCACCTCTAGCGGGAGGCAACAATGAGCAGTTCTTC	CASSPLAGGNNEQFF
TRBV28	14	-	TRBD2	TRBJ2-5	TGTGCCAGCAGCGAACTAGCGGGCCAAGAGACCCAGTACTTC	CASSELAGQETQYF
TRBV6-6	15	-	-	TRBJ1-5	TGTGCCAGCAGACGACCGGGACGGGACAATCAGCCCCAGCATTTT	CASRRPGRDNQPQHF
TRBV28	13	-	-	TRBJ2-5	TGTGCCAGCAGTTTAGGGGCTCTGGAGACCCAGTACTTC	CASSLGALETQYF
TRBV5-1	15	-	TRBD1	TRBJ2-1	TGCGCCAGCAGCTTGGTGGGGCAGGGGGCGAGTGAGCAGTTCTTC	CASSLVGQGASEQFF
TRBV7-2	13	-	-	TRBJ2-5	TGTGCCAGCAGCTACAATCGCCAAGAGACCCAGTACTTC	CASSYNRQETQYF
TRBV27	14	-	-	TRBJ2-7	TGTGCCAGCAGGCTGGTTCGGACCTCCTACGAGCAGTACTTC	CASRLVRTSYEQYF
TRBV11-3	14	-	-	TRBJ2-3	TGTGCCAGCAGCTTAGGTACAGATGGAGATACGCAGTATTTT	CASSLGTDGDTQYF
TRBV6-6	15	-	-	TRBJ2-1	TGTGCCAGCAGAGCGAGCGCAAGCTCCTACAATGAGCAGTTCTTC	CASRASASSYNEQFF
TRBV19	14	-	-	TRBJ1-1	TGTGCCAGTAGTATAGTGAGCTTCTGGGGAGAAGCTTTCTTT	CASSIVSFWGEAFF
TRBV29-1	14	-	-	TRBJ1-1	TGCAGCGTAACGGGACGGGTAGTGAACACTGAAGCTTTCTTT	CSVTGRVVNTEAFF
TRBV5-1	14	-	TRBD1	TRBJ2-7	TGCGCCAGCAGCTTGGAGGGACAGGGGCGCGAGCAGTACTTC	CASSLEGQGREQYF
TRBV2	12	-	-	TRBJ2-5	TGTGCCAGCAGCCGGGAACAAGAGACCCAGTACTTC	CASSREQETQYF
TRBV19	18	once	-	TRBJ1-5	TGTGCCAGTAGTATCCAAACAGGGATCGGGTATAGCAATCAGCCCCAGCATTTT	CASSIQTGIGYSNQPQHF
TRBV5-1	13	once	-	TRBJ2-3	TGCGCCAGCAGCTTGAGGCTTTTGGATACGCAGTATTTT	CASSLRLLDTQYF
TRBV7-2	12	-	-	TRBJ1-2	TGTGCCAGCAGCTTAGCGGCCTATGGCTACACCTTC	CASSLAAYGYTF
TRBV5-1	14	-	-	TRBJ2-7	TGCGCCAGCAGCTTGACAGGGACGAGAAACGAGCAGTACTTC	CASSLTGTRNEQYF
TRBV7-2	17	-	TRBD2	TRBJ2-7	TGTGCCAGCAGCCCAAGGGGACGGACTAGCGGCTCCTACGAGCAGTACTTC	CASSPRGRTSGSYEQYF
TRBV5-1	15	once	-	TRBJ1-2	TGCGCCAGCAGCAAGGAAACAGGGACGGGCTATGGCTACACCTTC	CASSKETGTGYGYTF
TRBV5-1	16	-	-	TRBJ2-3	TGCGCCAGCAGCTTAGGGGATGCTAGCGGGACAGGTACGCAGTATTTT	CASSLGDASGTGTQYF
TRBV19	14	-	-	TRBJ2-2	TGTGCCAGTAGTATAGTTTCTATGTCCGGGGAGCTGTTTTTT	CASSIVSMSGELFF
TRBV7-7	14	few	TRBD2	TRBJ2-3	TGTGCCAGCAGCTTAGAAGCGGGAGCAGATACGCAGTATTTT	CASSLEAGADTQYF
TRBV5-5	13	-	-	TRBJ2-3	TGTGCCAGCAGCCCGGGGGGCACAGATACGCAGTATTTT	CASSPGGTDTQYF
TRBV6-1	13	-	-	TRBJ1-1	TGTGCCAGCAGTGAGACCCGGAATGGTGAAGCTTTCTTT	CASSETRNGEAFF
TRBV29-1	16	-	-	TRBJ2-1	TGCAGCGTTGAAAAGTTAATAGGGCCGCATGCCTCTGAGCAGTTCTTC	CSVEKLIGPHASEQFF
TRBV2	13	-	-	TRBJ2-3	TGTGCCATTCTCGAAGCCCGGGCAGATACGCAGTATTTT	CAILEARADTQYF
TRBV2	13	once	-	TRBJ1-1	TGTGCCAGCAGTGGTGGGGAGGGCACTGAAGCTTTCTTT	CASSGGEGTEAFF
TRBV25-1	15	-	-	TRBJ2-5	TGTGCCAGCAGTGATTCTTCTGGGGGCGCAGAGACCCAGTACTTC	CASSDSSGGAETQYF
TRBV2	16	once	-	TRBJ2-6	TGTGCCAGCAGTGGAGGTCTAGCTGTTGGGGCCAACGTCCTGACTTTC	CASSGGLAVGANVLTF
TRBV7-9	18	-	TRBD2	TRBJ2-1	TGTGCCAGCATCAGTACCGGGACTACTCGCTACTCCTACAATGAGCAGTTCTTC	CASISTGTTRYSYNEQFF
TRBV9	14	-	-	TRBJ2-1	TGTGCCAGCAGCGTAGCTACGGGGCGCGATGAGCAGTTCTTC	CASSVATGRDEQFF
TRBV13	11	-	-	TRBJ2-7	TGTGCCAGCAGCGCGAGGAGCGAGCAGTACTTC	CASSARSEQYF
TRBV6-5	14	-	TRBD1	TRBJ1-4	TGTGCCAGCAGTTCCAGGGGGAATAATGAAAAACTGTTTTTT	CASSSRGNNEKLFF
TRBV2	17	-	TRBD1	TRBJ2-6	TGTGCCAGCAGGTCCGGACAGGGGGTATCTGGGGCCAACGTCCTGACTTTC	CASRSGQGVSGANVLTF
TRBV29-1	15	-	-	TRBJ2-5	TGCAGCGTTGAGAGAGGTCGCGACTGGGCAGAGACCCAGTACTTC	CSVERGRDWAETQYF
TRBV19	17	-	-	TRBJ2-6	TGTGCCAGTAGTATAGCGGGACTTACCTCTGGGGCCAACGTCCTGACTTTC	CASSIAGLTSGANVLTF
TRBV27	15	-	-	TRBJ1-3	TGTGCCAGCAGTTTATCGTTGTGGGCTGGAAACACCATATATTTT	CASSLSLWAGNTIYF